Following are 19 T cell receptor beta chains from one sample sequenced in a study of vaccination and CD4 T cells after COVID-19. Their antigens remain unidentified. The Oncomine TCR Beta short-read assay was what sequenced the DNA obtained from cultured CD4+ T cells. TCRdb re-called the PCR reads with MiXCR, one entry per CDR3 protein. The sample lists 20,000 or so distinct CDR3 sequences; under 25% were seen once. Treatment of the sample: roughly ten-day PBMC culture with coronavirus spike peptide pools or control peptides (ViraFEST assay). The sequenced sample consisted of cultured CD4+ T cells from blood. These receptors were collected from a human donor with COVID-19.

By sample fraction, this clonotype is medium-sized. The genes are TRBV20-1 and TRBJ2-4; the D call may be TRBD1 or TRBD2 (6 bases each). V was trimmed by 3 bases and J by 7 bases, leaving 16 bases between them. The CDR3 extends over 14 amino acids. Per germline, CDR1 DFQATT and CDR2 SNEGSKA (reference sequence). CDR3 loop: CSARGDRRGNIQYF. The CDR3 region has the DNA TGCAGTGCTAGGGGAGACAGGAGGGGGAACATTCAGTACTTC.

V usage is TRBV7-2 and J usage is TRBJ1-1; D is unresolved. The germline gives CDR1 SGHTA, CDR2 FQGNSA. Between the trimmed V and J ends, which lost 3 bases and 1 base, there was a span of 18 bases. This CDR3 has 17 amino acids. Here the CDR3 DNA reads TGTGCCAGCAGCTTCCTCTCTGGGAGTGGCAGGAACACTGAAGCTTTCTTT. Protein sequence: CASSFLSGSGRNTEAFF.

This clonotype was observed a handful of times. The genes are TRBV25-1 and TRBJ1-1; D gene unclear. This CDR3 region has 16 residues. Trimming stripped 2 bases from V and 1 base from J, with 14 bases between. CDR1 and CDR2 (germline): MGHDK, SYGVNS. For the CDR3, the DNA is TGTGCCAGCAGTGAAAAGTTCGGGGATAAGAACACTGAAGCTTTCTTT. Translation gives CASSEKFGDKNTEAFF.

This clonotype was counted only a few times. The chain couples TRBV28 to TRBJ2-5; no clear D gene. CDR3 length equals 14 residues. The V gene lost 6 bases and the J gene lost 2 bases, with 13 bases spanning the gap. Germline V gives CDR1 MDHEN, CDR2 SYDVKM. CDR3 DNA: TGTGCCAGCAGGGCAACACTCCCGCAAGAGACCCAGTACTTC. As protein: CASRATLPQETQYF.

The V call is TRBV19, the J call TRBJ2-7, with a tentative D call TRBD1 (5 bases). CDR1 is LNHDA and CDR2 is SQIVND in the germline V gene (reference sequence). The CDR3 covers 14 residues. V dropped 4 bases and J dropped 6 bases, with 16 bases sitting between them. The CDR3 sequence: CASSSRQGAIEQYF. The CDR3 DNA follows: TGTGCCAGTAGTAGTCGGCAGGGCGCGATCGAGCAGTACTTC.

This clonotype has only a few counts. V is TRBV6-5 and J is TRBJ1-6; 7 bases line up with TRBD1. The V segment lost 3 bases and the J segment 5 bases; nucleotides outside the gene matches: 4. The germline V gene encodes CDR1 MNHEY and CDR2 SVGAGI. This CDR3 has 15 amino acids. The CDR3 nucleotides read TGTGCCAGCAGTTATAAGGGACAGAATAATTCACCCCTCCACTTT. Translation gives CASSYKGQNNSPLHF.

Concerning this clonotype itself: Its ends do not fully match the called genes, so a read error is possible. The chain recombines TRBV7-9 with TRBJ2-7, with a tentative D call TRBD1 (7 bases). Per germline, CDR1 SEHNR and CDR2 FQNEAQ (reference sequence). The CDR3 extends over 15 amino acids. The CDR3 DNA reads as TGCGCCAGCAGCTCCCAGGGGGGTTTCTCCTACGAGCAGTACTTC. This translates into CASSSQGGFSYEQYF.

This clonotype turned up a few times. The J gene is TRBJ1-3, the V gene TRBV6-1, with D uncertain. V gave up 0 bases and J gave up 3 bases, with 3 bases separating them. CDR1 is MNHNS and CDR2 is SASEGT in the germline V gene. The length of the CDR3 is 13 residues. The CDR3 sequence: CASSEAGGNTIYF. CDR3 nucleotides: TGTGCCAGCAGTGAAGCCGGTGGAAACACCATATATTTT.

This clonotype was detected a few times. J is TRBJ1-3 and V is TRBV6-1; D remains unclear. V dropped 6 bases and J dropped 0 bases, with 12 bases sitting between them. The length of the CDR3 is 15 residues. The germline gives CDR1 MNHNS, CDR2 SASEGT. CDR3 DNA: TGTGCCAGCAGACAGCGCACGACCTCTGGAAACACCATATATTTT. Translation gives CASRQRTTSGNTIYF.

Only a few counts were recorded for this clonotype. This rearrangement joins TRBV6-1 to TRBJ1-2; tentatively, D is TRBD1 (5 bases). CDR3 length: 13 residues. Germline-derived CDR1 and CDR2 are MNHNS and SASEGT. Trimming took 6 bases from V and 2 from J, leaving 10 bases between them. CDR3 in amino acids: CASRSTENYGYTF. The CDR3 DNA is TGTGCCAGCAGATCGACAGAAAACTATGGCTACACCTTC.

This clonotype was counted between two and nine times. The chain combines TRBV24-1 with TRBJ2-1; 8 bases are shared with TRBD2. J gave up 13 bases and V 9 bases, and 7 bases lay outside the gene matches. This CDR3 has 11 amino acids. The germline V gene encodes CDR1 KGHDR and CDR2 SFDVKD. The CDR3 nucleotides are TGTGCCACCTCGGGGGGGACTTATCAGTTCTTC. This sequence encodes CATSGGTYQFF.

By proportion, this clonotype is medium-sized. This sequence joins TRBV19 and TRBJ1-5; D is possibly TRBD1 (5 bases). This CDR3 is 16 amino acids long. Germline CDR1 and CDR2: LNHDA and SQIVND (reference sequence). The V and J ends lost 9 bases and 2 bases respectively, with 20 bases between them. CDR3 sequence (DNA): TGTGCCAGCAGTTCTTACCAGGGACCTGGCAATCAGCCCCAGCATTTT. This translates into CASSSYQGPGNQPQHF. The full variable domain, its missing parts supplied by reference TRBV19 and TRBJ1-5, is DGGITQSPKYLFRKEGQNVTLSCEQNLNHDAMYWYRQDPGQGLRLIYYSQIVNDFQKGDIAEGYSVSREKKESFPLTVTSAQKNPTAFYLCASSSYQGPGNQPQHFGDGTRLSIL.

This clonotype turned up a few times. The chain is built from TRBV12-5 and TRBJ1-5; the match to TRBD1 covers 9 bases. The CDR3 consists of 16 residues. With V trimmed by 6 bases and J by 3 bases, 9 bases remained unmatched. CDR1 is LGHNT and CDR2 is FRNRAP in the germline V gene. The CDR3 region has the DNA TGTGCTAGTGGCTCCAGACAGGGGGAAGTCAATCAGCCCCAGCATTTT. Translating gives CASGSRQGEVNQPQHF.

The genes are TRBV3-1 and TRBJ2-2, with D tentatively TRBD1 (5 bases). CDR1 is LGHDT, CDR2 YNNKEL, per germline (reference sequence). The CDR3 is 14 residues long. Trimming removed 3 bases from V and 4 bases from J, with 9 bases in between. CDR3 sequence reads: CASSQGQGTGELFF. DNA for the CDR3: TGTGCCAGCAGCCAGGGCCAGGGCACCGGGGAGCTGTTTTTT.

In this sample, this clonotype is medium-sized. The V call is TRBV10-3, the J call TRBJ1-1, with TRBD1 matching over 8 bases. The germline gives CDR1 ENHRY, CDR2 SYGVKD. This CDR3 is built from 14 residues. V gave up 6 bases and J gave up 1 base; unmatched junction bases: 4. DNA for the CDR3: TGTGCCATCAGACCCGGGACAGGGAACACTGAAGCTTTCTTT. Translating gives CAIRPGTGNTEAFF.

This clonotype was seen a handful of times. The CDR3 loop is CASSEQGDETFF. CDR3 nucleotide sequence: TGCGCCAGCAGTGAGCAGGGAGACGAAACTTTCTTT. The chain employs TRBV10-1 and TRBJ1-1; D might be TRBD1 (5 bases). V was trimmed by 2 bases and J by 12 bases, leaving 13 bases between them. From germline, CDR1 is WNHNN and CDR2 SYGVQD (reference sequence). This CDR3 comprises 12 residues.

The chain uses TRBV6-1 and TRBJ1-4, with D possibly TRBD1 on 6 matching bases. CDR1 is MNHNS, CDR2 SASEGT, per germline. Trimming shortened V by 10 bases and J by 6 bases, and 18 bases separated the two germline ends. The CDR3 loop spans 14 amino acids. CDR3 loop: CATGSRGLYEKLFF. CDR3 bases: TGTGCCACGGGGTCCAGGGGCTTGTATGAAAAACTGTTTTTT.

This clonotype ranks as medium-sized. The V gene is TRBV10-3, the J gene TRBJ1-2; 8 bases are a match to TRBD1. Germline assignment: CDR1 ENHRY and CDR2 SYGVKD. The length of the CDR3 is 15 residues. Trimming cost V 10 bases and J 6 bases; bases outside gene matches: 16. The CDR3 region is CATQRSRQGPHGYTF. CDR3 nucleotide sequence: TGTGCCACCCAACGATCCAGACAGGGGCCTCATGGCTACACCTTC.

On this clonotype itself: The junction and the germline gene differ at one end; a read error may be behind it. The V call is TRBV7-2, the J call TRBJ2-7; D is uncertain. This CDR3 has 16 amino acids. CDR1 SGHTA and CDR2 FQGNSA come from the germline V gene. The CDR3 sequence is CACSLIVTVSSYEQYF. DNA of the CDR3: TGTGCCTGCAGCCTTATTGTAACAGTGAGCTCCTACGAGCAGTACTTC.